This T cell receptor beta chain was sequenced during a study of blood T cell repertoires in COVID-19. Across the study: Spain, Italy and the United States supplied samples that represented acute and convalescent COVID-19. Sources were T cells, B-cell-depleted T cells, or PBMCs; the material itself was cDNA or gDNA.

Methods used by the authors: From reference gene primer amplification, estimates of nucleated cell counts were derived. The protocol was immunoSEQ multiplex PCR, while the TCRdb copy is restricted to in-frame clones and leaves out a portion. The V and J calls and clone size come from that table; D and trimming were worked out from the DNA. The sample has 80,000 or so clones, less than 95% seen once. This CDR3 spans 15 amino acids. Germline values: CDR1 SGDLS, CDR2 YYNGEE. V gave up 3 bases and J gave up 4 bases; unmatched junction bases: 3. This sequence joins TRBV9 and TRBJ2-5; 13 bases align to TRBD2. The sequence derives from a woman between 50 and 59 years old in a cohort sampled during active COVID-19. The source material was peripheral blood. In DNA form, the CDR3 reads TGTGCCAGCAGCGAGGGACTAGCGGGAACAGAGACCCAGTACTTC. Amino acid sequence: CASSEGLAGTETQYF.